Listed below are T cell receptor beta chains from one sample, sequenced in a study of a mutant IDH1 vaccine in newly diagnosed glioma. Some clones are missing from TCRdb's copy, which holds only in-frame ones; the method was immunoSEQ multiplex PCR. The sample holds around 84,000 clones, more than 80% seen once. Their specific antigens are unknown. The sequencing here drew on PBMCs, taken from a glioma patient whose treatment included an IDH1 peptide vaccine. Every receptor here comes from a man aged 40-55 years with glioma. The CDR3 runs from the conserved cysteine through the conserved F or W. Fields, in order: J gene, D gene, V gene, clone size, CDR3 DNA, CDR3 protein. D genes are given only for firm matches. Size is omitted from some rows. Given values are once, few, many or a class for expanded clones.

TRBJ2-3 TRBD1 TRBV6-1 NA TGTGCCAGCAGGGGAGACAGGGAGATGGATACGCAGTATTTT CASRGDREMDTQYF
TRBJ2-3 NA TRBV5-4 NA TGTGCCAGCAGCTACGGGACCGTGGGGACAGATACGCAGTATTTT CASSYGTVGTDTQYF
TRBJ1-5 NA TRBV11-2 few TGTGCCAGCAGCTTGGCGCCTCATCAGCCCCAGCATTTT CASSLAPHQPQHF
TRBJ1-1 TRBD1 TRBV30 few TGTGCCTGGAGTGACCTTCCGGGGACAGTCATTGAAGCTTTCTTT CAWSDLPGTVIEAFF
TRBJ1-4 NA TRBV2 NA TGTGCCAGCAGCGGGACAATTGCAACTAATGAAAAACTGTTTTTT CASSGTIATNEKLFF
TRBJ2-1 TRBD1 TRBV7-9 NA TGTGCCAGCAGCTCCCGGGACAGGGGGCAGGTCCTAGCGGACAATGAGCAGTTCTTC CASSSRDRGQVLADNEQFF
TRBJ2-6 NA TRBV7-8 NA TGTGCCAGCAGCTACTTCGGGTCCTCTGGGGCCAACGTCCTGACTTTC CASSYFGSSGANVLTF
TRBJ2-7 TRBD1 TRBV14 many TGTGCCAGCAGCCAAGTTAACAGGGGCGGGCAGTACTTC CASSQVNRGGQYF
TRBJ2-7 NA TRBV5-1 NA TGCGCCAGCAGCTTCAGGGTTTCCTACGAGCAGTACTTC CASSFRVSYEQYF
TRBJ2-7 NA TRBV6-1 few TGTGCCAGCAAATGGGGCATCTCCTACGAGCAGTACTTC CASKWGISYEQYF
TRBJ1-2 TRBD1 TRBV27 NA TGTGCCAGCAGTCCCCTTCGACAGGGTTGGGGGGGCTACACCTTC CASSPLRQGWGGYTF
TRBJ2-1 TRBD2 TRBV10-1 NA TGCGCACCGGGACTTAGCGGGTCCTACAATGAGCAGTTCTTC CAPGLSGSYNEQFF
TRBJ1-2 TRBD1 TRBV7-2 few TGTGCCAGCAGCTTAGTCCAGGGGGGATCCTATGGCTACACCTTC CASSLVQGGSYGYTF
TRBJ2-7 TRBD2 TRBV4-1 NA TGCGCCAGCAGCCCGGGGCTAGCCGGGGGGGTGGCCCACGAGCAGTACTTC CASSPGLAGGVAHEQYF
TRBJ2-7 NA TRBV6-6 once TGTGCCAGCAGTTACGGATGGGGGGCTTCCTACGAGCAGTACTTC CASSYGWGASYEQYF
TRBJ2-1 TRBD2 TRBV15 few TGTGCCACCAGCAGAGAAGGGACTAGCGGGAGGGCGGGCTACAATGAGCAGTTCTTC CATSREGTSGRAGYNEQFF
TRBJ1-2 TRBD1 TRBV28 NA TGTGCCAGCACCGACTCCCAGGGGGTCTTTAACTATGGCTACACCTTC CASTDSQGVFNYGYTF
TRBJ1-1 NA TRBV7-9 NA TGTGCCAGCAGCCAGCTGCGGCCGAACACTGAAGCTTTCTTT CASSQLRPNTEAFF
TRBJ1-6 NA TRBV30 NA TGTGCCTGGAGTCCCCCCTCCTATAATTCACCCCTCCACTTT CAWSPPSYNSPLHF
TRBJ1-2 TRBD1 TRBV6-5 NA TGTGCCAGCAGCCCAGGGGGCAGAGGCTATGGCTACACCTTC CASSPGGRGYGYTF
TRBJ2-7 TRBD2 TRBV7-8 many TGTGCCAGCAGCTTAAGACTAGCGGGAGTGGGGTACGAGCAGTACTTC CASSLRLAGVGYEQYF
TRBJ2-3 NA TRBV2 NA TGTGCCAGCAGTGGGGCGGGGACGAGCACAGATACGCAGTATTTT CASSGAGTSTDTQYF
TRBJ2-3 TRBD1 TRBV28 NA TGTGCCAGCAGTTGGGACAGGGTTACAGATACGCAGTATTTT CASSWDRVTDTQYF
TRBJ1-5 NA TRBV30 NA TGTGCCTGGAGTCCACCGGTATATAGCAATCAGCCCCAGCATTTT CAWSPPVYSNQPQHF
TRBJ2-5 TRBD1 TRBV25-1 NA TGTGCCAGCAGTGAATGGGGGGACAGGGAAGGAGAGACCCAGTACTTC CASSEWGDREGETQYF
TRBJ2-3 NA TRBV5-4 NA TGTGCCAGCAGCGCCGTTTATTTGGACACAGATACGCAGTATTTT CASSAVYLDTDTQYF
TRBJ2-5 NA TRBV23-1 NA TGCGCCAGCGGATCCGCCAAGCGGAGCTACCAAGAGACCCAGTACTTC CASGSAKRSYQETQYF
TRBJ2-7 TRBD2 TRBV5-1 NA TGCGCCAGCAGCCCGTTACTAGCGGCCAACTACGAGCAGTACTTC CASSPLLAANYEQYF
TRBJ2-3 NA TRBV13 once TGTGCCAGCAGCTTAGTAGCTCCTGGCACAGATACGCAGTATTTT CASSLVAPGTDTQYF
TRBJ1-2 TRBD1 TRBV30 once TGTGCCTGGGGGACAGATAAATTGGGCTACACCTTC CAWGTDKLGYTF
TRBJ2-1 NA TRBV4-3 NA TGCGCCAGCAGCCAAGTTGCGGCAAGCTCCTACAATGAGCAGTTCTTC CASSQVAASSYNEQFF
TRBJ1-2 TRBD1 TRBV18 NA TGTGCCAGCTCACCAAAGGGGGCAGGGGCCTTGAACTATGGCTACACCTTC CASSPKGAGALNYGYTF
TRBJ2-2 NA TRBV19 NA TGTGCCAGTAGTATAGATACGGGGTCCGGGGAGCTGTTTTTT CASSIDTGSGELFF
TRBJ2-7 TRBD1 TRBV10-1 NA TGCGCCAGCAGTGTAGGGACAGGCTACGAGCAGTACTTC CASSVGTGYEQYF
TRBJ2-1 NA TRBV4-3 few TGCGCCAGCAGCCGCGTTCAGGGTGAGCAGTTCTTC CASSRVQGEQFF
TRBJ1-2 NA TRBV6-6 NA TGTGCCAGCAGTTATAGGTGGGGCTATGGCTACACCTTC CASSYRWGYGYTF
TRBJ2-1 TRBD2 TRBV5-1 NA TGCGCCAGCAGCCAAGAGGGACTAGCGGTCAATGAGCAGTTCTTC CASSQEGLAVNEQFF
TRBJ2-7 TRBD1 TRBV5-5 NA TGTGCCAGCAGCTCGCCTTGGGACAGGGAGTCCACCTACGAGCAGTACTTC CASSSPWDRESTYEQYF
TRBJ2-3 NA TRBV27 NA TGTGCCAGCAGTCCAGGACACGTCGCGAGCACAGATACGCAGTATTTT CASSPGHVASTDTQYF
TRBJ2-7 TRBD1 TRBV4-3 NA TGCGCCAGCGGTCGACAGGGGGCGGGGTACGAGCAGTACTTC CASGRQGAGYEQYF
TRBJ2-3 TRBD2 TRBV6-1 NA TGTGCCAGCAGTGAACTAGCGGGGGGGCCAGATACGCAGTATTTT CASSELAGGPDTQYF
TRBJ2-6 TRBD1 TRBV19 NA TGTGCCAGCAGGACAGGGACGGCCAACGTCCTGACTTTC CASRTGTANVLTF
TRBJ2-3 NA TRBV6-1 once TGTGCCAGCAGGGGACGGGATACGCAGTATTTT CASRGRDTQYF
TRBJ1-1 TRBD1 TRBV7-9 NA TGTGCCAGCAGCTTAGGGGAGGGGGCCACTGAAGCTTTCTTT CASSLGEGATEAFF
TRBJ1-3 NA TRBV6-5 NA TGTGCCAGCAGTTCATCAGGGTTCACTGGAAACACCATATATTTT CASSSSGFTGNTIYF
TRBJ2-7 TRBD1 TRBV19 NA TGTGCCAGTAGCCTATTTTCGGGACAGGGTTACGAGCAGTACTTC CASSLFSGQGYEQYF
TRBJ2-1 TRBD2 TRBV5-1 NA TGCGCCAGCAGCCTCACCTCGACTAGCGGCTACAATGAGCAGTTCTTC CASSLTSTSGYNEQFF
TRBJ2-5 NA TRBV15 once TGTGCCACCAGCAGAGCCAGGGAGACCCAGTACTTC CATSRARETQYF
TRBJ1-4 NA TRBV6-5 NA TGTGCCAGCAGTTACTCAGTGACGACTAATGAAAAACTGTTTTTT CASSYSVTTNEKLFF
TRBJ2-4 TRBD1 TRBV28 few TGTGCCAGCAGTTTTGGCAGGGGGAACATTCAGTACTTC CASSFGRGNIQYF
TRBJ1-6 NA TRBV27 NA TGTGCCAGCAGTTTAGGTGTCGGGGGCAGGGCACCCCTCCACTTT CASSLGVGGRAPLHF
TRBJ2-1 TRBD2 TRBV6-4 NA TGTGCCAGCAGTTTACTAGCGGGGGACTACAATGAGCAGTTCTTC CASSLLAGDYNEQFF
TRBJ2-5 NA TRBV5-4 once TGTGCCAGCAGATGGGACGCAAACCAAGAGACCCAGTACTTC CASRWDANQETQYF